One and the same sample provided the 14 T cell receptor beta chains below, sequenced in a study of Ad26.COV2.S vaccination and SARS-CoV-2 variants. Profiling relied on immunoSEQ multiplex PCR, and the TCRdb table lists in-frame clones only, not all of them. Found here are 290,000 or so clones, 87% of them singletons; the top ten hold more than 2.5%. Treatment indicated: roughly 18 received Ad26.COV2.S at low or high dose, single or two shots; 5 received placebo; per-sample allocation not given. Collection of the samples took place on day 63 after the first injection of vaccine or placebo. The material sequenced was peripheral blood, taken in a trial of Ad26.COV2.S vaccine versus placebo. These receptors were taken from a person aged 18-60 years who received the Ad26.COV2.S COVID-19 vaccine or a placebo.

This chain links TRBV7-2 with TRBJ2-1, with D unresolved. This CDR3 is 12 amino acids long. The V end was cut by 5 bases, the J end by 6 bases, with 8 bases between. The germline V gene has CDR1 SGHTA and CDR2 FQGNSA. CDR3 protein: CASSDFFNEQFF. The CDR3, as DNA: TGTGCCAGCAGCGATTTTTTCAATGAGCAGTTCTTC.

The chain links TRBV7-9 to TRBJ2-3, with a tentative D call TRBD2 (6 bases). CDR3 size: 15 residues. V lost 5 bases and J lost 1, with 13 bases in between. Germline V CDR1 and CDR2: SEHNR, FQNEAQ (reference sequence). As DNA, the CDR3 is TGTGCCAGCAGCCCCCCAGGAGGGGGCACAGATACGCAGTATTTT. Amino acids: CASSPPGGGTDTQYF.

This clone occurred a few times. This chain connects TRBV5-1 to TRBJ1-6; D is undetermined. The CDR3 consists of 16 residues. Trimming removed 0 bases from V and 8 bases from J, with 15 bases in between. Germline CDR1 and CDR2: SGHRS and YFSETQ. CDR3 bases: TGCGCCAGCAGCTTGGCCGTGGGTAACGGTGATTCACCCCTCCACTTT. It is translated as CASSLAVGNGDSPLHF.

V usage is TRBV5-1 and J usage is TRBJ2-3; 8 nucleotides agree with TRBD2. CDR3 length equals 15 residues. J was trimmed by 4 bases and V by 0 bases; bases with no gene match: 4. Germline values: CDR1 SGHRS, CDR2 YFSETQ. The CDR3 region has the DNA TGCGCCAGCAGCTTGGCGGGAGGGCCGGCAGATACGCAGTATTTT. As protein: CASSLAGGPADTQYF.

V usage is TRBV7-9 and J usage is TRBJ1-5; a weak D match, TRBD1 (5 bases). CDR3 length: 13 amino acids. The germline gives CDR1 SEHNR, CDR2 FQNEAQ (reference sequence). V was clipped by 5 bases and J by 5 bases, with 10 bases between them. The CDR3: CASSRGTHQPQHF. The DNA of the CDR3 is TGTGCCAGCAGCCGCGGGACTCATCAGCCCCAGCATTTT.

The V gene is TRBV29-1, the J gene TRBJ2-7, with D maybe TRBD1 (6 bases). Germline CDR1 is SQVTM and CDR2 is ANQGSEA. V shed 2 bases and J shed 4 bases, with 18 bases lying between them. The CDR3 totals 15 residues. The CDR3 DNA reads as TGCAGCGTTGAAACCCCGACAGGTGCCCTATACGAGCAGTACTTC. Translation gives CSVETPTGALYEQYF.

The chain has TRBV28 and TRBJ2-7; perhaps TRBD1 as D (6 bases). Germline lookup yields CDR1 MDHEN and CDR2 SYDVKM. This CDR3 contains 14 residues. V was cut by 2 bases and J by 0 bases, with 8 bases left in between. The CDR3 sequence: CASSLQGSSYEQYF. The CDR3 DNA sequence: TGTGCCAGCAGTTTACAGGGGAGCTCCTACGAGCAGTACTTC.

The V call is TRBV30, the J call TRBJ2-2; 11 bases align to TRBD1. Losses at the gene ends were 3 bases for V and 2 bases for J; bases not matched to a gene: 2. Germline CDR1 and CDR2: GTSNPN and SVGIG (reference sequence). This CDR3 is built from 15 residues. The CDR3 nucleotides read TGTGCCTGGAGGGGACAGGGGGACAACACCGGGGAGCTGTTTTTT. Protein product: CAWRGQGDNTGELFF. The variable domain in full, with the rest retrieved from reference TRBV30 and TRBJ2-2, is SQTIHQWPATLVQPVGSPLSLECTVEGTSNPNLYWYRQAAGRGLQLLFYSVGIGQISSEVPQNLSASRPQDRQFILSSKKLLLSDSGFYLCAWRGQGDNTGELFFGEGSRLTVL.

The chain combines TRBV6-2 or TRBV6-3 with TRBJ1-1; D gene unclear. The germline V gene has CDR1 MNHEY and CDR2 SVGEGT. CDR3 length: 12 residues. V lost 4 bases and J 1 base, leaving 4 bases between the germline ends. CDR3 sequence (DNA): TGTGCCAGCAGTTTCGGGAACACTGAAGCTTTCTTT. Amino acids: CASSFGNTEAFF.

The rearrangement links TRBV7-9 to TRBJ1-1; no reliable D call. Germline lookup yields CDR1 SEHNR and CDR2 FQNEAQ (reference sequence). The V end was cut by 3 bases, the J end by 5 bases, with 13 bases between. The length of the CDR3 is 14 residues. The CDR3 DNA reads TGTGCCAGCAGCTTCAGTCAAGAGGGAACTGAAGCTTTCTTT. Translated: CASSFSQEGTEAFF.

The chain is built from TRBV24-1 and TRBJ2-5; D is unclear. Looked up from germline, CDR1 is KGHDR and CDR2 is SFDVKD. The CDR3 has 11 amino acids. V gave up 3 bases and J gave up 7 bases, with 5 bases separating them. The CDR3 coding sequence is TGTGCCACCAGTGATCTGGGGACCCAGTACTTC. Protein product: CATSDLGTQYF.

The rearrangement uses TRBV5-4 and TRBJ1-1, with D unresolved. Deletions cut 4 bases from V and 1 base from J, with 11 bases between. Germline V gene data show CDR1 as SGHNT and CDR2 as YYREEE (reference sequence). The CDR3 loop spans 14 amino acids. CDR3 in amino acids: CASSQDGRNTEAFF. CDR3 DNA: TGTGCCAGCAGCCAAGACGGGAGGAACACTGAAGCTTTCTTT. The full variable domain, its missing parts supplied by reference TRBV5-4 and TRBJ1-1, is ETGVTQSPTHLIKTRGQQVTLRCSSQSGHNTVSWYQQALGQGPQFIFQYYREEENGRGNFPPRFSGLQFPNYSSELNVNALELDDSALYLCASSQDGRNTEAFFGQGTRLTVV.

This rearrangement joins TRBV25-1 to TRBJ2-1; TRBD2 agrees at 9 bases. This CDR3 comprises 15 residues. Germline trimming cut 1 base from V and 4 bases from J; bases unmatched to any gene: 2. CDR1 is MGHDK and CDR2 is SYGVNS in the germline V gene. CDR3 sequence reads: CASSESSGTYNEQFF. In nucleotides, the CDR3 is TGTGCCAGCAGTGAATCTAGCGGGACGTACAATGAGCAGTTCTTC.

The chain is built from TRBV7-9 and TRBJ1-2; TRBD1 is a possible D gene (5 bases). Germline assignment: CDR1 SEHNR and CDR2 FQNEAQ (reference sequence). The CDR3 length is 16 residues. V gave up 2 bases and J gave up 1 base, with 14 bases separating them. The CDR3 reads CASSLLRQGFNYGYTF. The CDR3 nucleotides are TGTGCCAGCAGCTTATTACGGCAGGGTTTTAACTATGGCTACACCTTC.